This T cell receptor (beta chain) was sequenced in a study of T cells in Graves' hyperthyroidism and ophthalmopathy. Uncontrolled infection, other autoimmune disease, pregnancy or lactation disqualified patients from enrolment. Using more than 8 ml of fresh peripheral blood, PBMCs were prepared. CDR3 length: 13 amino acids. J gave up 4 bases and V 5 bases, and 5 bases lay outside the gene matches. CDR1 is DFQATT, CDR2 SNEGSKA, per germline (reference sequence). Overall study findings and caveats: In validation, the model predicted ophthalmopathy. These predictions came a median around 5.9 months before onset. Most thyroid-expanded clonotypes above 0.001 were also found in blood.

This clonotype came up many times. Its antigen is unknown. What was amplified from RNA transcripts were TCR beta CDR3 regions. A set of HTBI primers served as the primers for a first-round RT-PCR of the TCR CDR3. MiXCR, applied by TCRdb to the multiplex PCR reads, yields one record per CDR3 protein. Among fewer than 550,000 distinct CDR3 sequences listed, more than 15% were seen once. Sequenced material: blood. The chain links TRBV20-1 to TRBJ1-2; 9 bases agree with TRBD1. This clonotype originated in a woman younger than 35 with Graves' hyperthyroidism. CDR3 in DNA: TGCAGTGCTCTCACGGGACAGGGCTATGGCTACACCTTC. This gives the protein CSALTGQGYGYTF.